At least ten counts were recorded for the clone carrying this T cell receptor beta chain. Its target is unknown. The CDR3 extends over 15 amino acids. V gave up 6 bases and J gave up 0 bases, with 17 bases separating them. Per germline, CDR1 DFQATT and CDR2 SNEGSKA (reference sequence). This entry belongs to a study of T-cell memory formation after mild COVID-19. Regarding the study as a whole: Clones shrinking between day 15 and 85 showed a balanced CD4/CD8 split, and those that grew later tilted toward CD4+. Mainly CM and EM harbored the contracting CD4+ clones; mainly EMRA harbored the CD8+ ones. Day 37-peaking second-wave clones had unconfirmed SARS-CoV-2 specificity.

Sample barcodes and UMIs were carried by the TCR alpha and TCR beta cDNA libraries that 5'RACE generated with constant-segment primers. TCRdb redid the calling of the 5' RACE reads with MiXCR, one entry per CDR3 protein. This table has about 29,000 distinct CDR3 sequences, roughly 12% appearing once. The TCR was taken from an adult woman who had mild COVID-19 (a few samples of this study predate the infection). Cell type and time point are not known. This chain links TRBV20-1 with TRBJ1-1; D possibly corresponds to TRBD1 (6 bases). The sample taken for sequencing was PBMCs or a T cell subset sorted from them (not recorded which). CDR3 DNA: TGCAGTGCACTCAGGGGCAGGATCATGAACACTGAAGCTTTCTTT. It translates to CSALRGRIMNTEAFF.